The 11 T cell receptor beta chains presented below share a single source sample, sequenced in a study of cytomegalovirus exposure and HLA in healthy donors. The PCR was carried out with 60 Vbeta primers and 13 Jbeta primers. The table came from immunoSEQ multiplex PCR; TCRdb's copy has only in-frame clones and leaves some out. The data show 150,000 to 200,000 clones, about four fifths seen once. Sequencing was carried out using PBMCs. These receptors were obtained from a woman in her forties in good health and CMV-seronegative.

Written as DNA, the CDR3 is TGTGCCAGCAGCCGAGCGTGGGGGGTTAGGCAGCCCCAGCATTTT. Translation: CASSRAWGVRQPQHF. The chain couples TRBV7-2 to TRBJ1-5; D is possibly TRBD1 (5 bases). The CDR3 totals 15 residues. Germline lookup yields CDR1 SGHTA and CDR2 FQGNSA. V was clipped by 5 bases and J by 7 bases, with 18 bases between them. Filled out from reference TRBV7-2 and TRBJ1-5, the complete variable domain reads GAGVSQSPSNKVTEKGKDVELRCDPISGHTALYWYRQSLGQGLEFLIYFQGNSAPDKSGLPSDRFSAERTGGSVSTLTIQRTQQEDSAVYLCASSRAWGVRQPQHFGDGTRLSIL.

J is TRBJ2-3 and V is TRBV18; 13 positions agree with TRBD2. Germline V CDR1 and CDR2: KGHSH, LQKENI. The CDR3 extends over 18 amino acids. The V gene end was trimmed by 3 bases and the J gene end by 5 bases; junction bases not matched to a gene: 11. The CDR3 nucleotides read TGTGCCAGCTCACCCCGGGCACTAGCGGGAGGGCCAGGAGATACGCAGTATTTT. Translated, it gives CASSPRALAGGPGDTQYF.

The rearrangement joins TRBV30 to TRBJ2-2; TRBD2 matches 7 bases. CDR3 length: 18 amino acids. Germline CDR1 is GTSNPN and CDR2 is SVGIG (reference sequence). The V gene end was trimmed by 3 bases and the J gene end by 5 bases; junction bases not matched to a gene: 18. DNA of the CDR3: TGTGCCTGGAGGGTGCCGCTAGCGGCTAAGGGCGGAACCGGGGAGCTGTTTTTT. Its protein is CAWRVPLAAKGGTGELFF. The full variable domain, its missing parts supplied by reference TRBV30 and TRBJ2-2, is SQTIHQWPATLVQPVGSPLSLECTVEGTSNPNLYWYRQAAGRGLQLLFYSVGIGQISSEVPQNLSASRPQDRQFILSSKKLLLSDSGFYLCAWRVPLAAKGGTGELFFGEGSRLTVL.

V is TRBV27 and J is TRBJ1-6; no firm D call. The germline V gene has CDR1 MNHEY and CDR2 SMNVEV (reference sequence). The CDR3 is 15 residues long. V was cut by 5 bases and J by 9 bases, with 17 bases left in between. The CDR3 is CASSDTFMGSSPLHF. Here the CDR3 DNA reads TGTGCCAGCAGTGACACGTTCATGGGGAGTTCACCCCTCCACTTT.

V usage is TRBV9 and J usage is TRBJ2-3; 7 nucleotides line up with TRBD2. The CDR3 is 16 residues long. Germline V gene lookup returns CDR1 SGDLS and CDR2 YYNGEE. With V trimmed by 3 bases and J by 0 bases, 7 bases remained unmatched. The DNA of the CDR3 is TGTGCCAGCAGCGAAACCGGTAGCGGGAGCACAGATACGCAGTATTTT. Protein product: CASSETGSGSTDTQYF.

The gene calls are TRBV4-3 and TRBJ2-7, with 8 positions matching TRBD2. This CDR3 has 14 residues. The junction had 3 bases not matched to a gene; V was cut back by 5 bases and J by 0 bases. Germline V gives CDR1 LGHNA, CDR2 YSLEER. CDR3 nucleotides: TGCGCCAGCAGCGAACTAGCGGACTCCTACGAGCAGTACTTC. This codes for CASSELADSYEQYF.

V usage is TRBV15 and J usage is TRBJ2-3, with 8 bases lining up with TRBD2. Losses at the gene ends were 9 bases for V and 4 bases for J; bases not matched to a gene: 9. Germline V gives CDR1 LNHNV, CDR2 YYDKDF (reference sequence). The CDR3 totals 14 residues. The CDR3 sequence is CATRPGGPPDTQYF. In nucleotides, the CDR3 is TGTGCCACTAGACCGGGGGGGCCCCCAGATACGCAGTATTTT.

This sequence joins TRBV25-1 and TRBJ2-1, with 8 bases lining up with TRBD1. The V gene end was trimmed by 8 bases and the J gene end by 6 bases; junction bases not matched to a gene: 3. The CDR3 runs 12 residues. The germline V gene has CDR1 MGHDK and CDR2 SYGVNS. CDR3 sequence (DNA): TGTGCCAGCGGCAGGGGGCTCAATGAGCAGTTCTTC. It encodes CASGRGLNEQFF.

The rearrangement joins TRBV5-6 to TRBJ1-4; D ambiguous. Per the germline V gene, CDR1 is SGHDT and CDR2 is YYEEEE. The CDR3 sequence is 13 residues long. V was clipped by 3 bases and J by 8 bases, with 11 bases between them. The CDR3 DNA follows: TGTGCCAGCAGCTCCATCGAACGGGAAAAACTGTTTTTT. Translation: CASSSIEREKLFF.

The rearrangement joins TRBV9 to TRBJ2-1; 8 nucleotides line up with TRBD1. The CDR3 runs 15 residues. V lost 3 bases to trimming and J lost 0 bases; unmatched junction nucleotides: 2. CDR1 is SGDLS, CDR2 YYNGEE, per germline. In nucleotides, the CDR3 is TGTGCCAGCAGCGCCCAGGGGGCCTCCTACAATGAGCAGTTCTTC. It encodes CASSAQGASYNEQFF.

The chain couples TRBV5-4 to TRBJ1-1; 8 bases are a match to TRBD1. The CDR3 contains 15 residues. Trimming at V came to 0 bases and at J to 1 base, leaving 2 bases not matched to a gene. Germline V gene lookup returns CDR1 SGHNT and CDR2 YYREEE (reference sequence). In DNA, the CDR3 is TGTGCCAGCAGCTTGGGGGGGACAGGGAACACTGAAGCTTTCTTT. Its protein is CASSLGGTGNTEAFF.